The text below deals with one TCR beta chain. This record belongs to a study of spatial heterogeneity in lung cancer. CDR3 length equals 11 residues. Germline CDR1 and CDR2: SNHLY and FYNNEI. V lost 5 bases and J 7 bases, leaving 6 bases between the germline ends. Time point described: sample taken at primary tumor resection. Unsorted whole RNA of tumor, nontumor lung or frozen PBMC was sequenced. MiXCR, applied by TCRdb to the 5' RACE reads, yields one record per CDR3 protein. This sample has over 3,500 distinct CDR3 sequences, with about 17% found just once. The clonotype originates from a male donor with early-stage non-small cell lung cancer. The chain carries TRBV2 and TRBJ2-1; D call uncertain. Sample: PBMCs, taken at surgery. The CDR3 loop reads CASSYLNEQFF. CDR3 bases: TGTGCCAGCAGTTACCTTAATGAGCAGTTCTTC.